This note documents a single T cell receptor (beta chain) sequence. What this receptor recognizes is not known. The record has no base qualities; no much larger clone is one base away. The data belong to a study of spatial heterogeneity in lung cancer (dated by TCRdb to about 2019). As for the study more broadly: Beta-chain transcripts were consistently detected in greater numbers than alpha-chain transcripts, which likely reflects a higher abundance of beta-chain transcripts. Both alpha and beta chains were TCR-sequenced in fewer than 250 tumor regions, around 64 matched nontumor lung samples and roughly 50 PBMC samples obtained at surgery. In the raw uncorrected reads, each unique combination of TCR and UMI appeared more than ten times on average. The study linked features of the TCR repertoire to counts of nonsynonymous mutations, which were determined by whole-exome sequencing of tumor tissue. In non-small cell lung cancer, the study made a quantitative comparison of TCR alpha and beta repertoires among multiple tumor regions, matched nontumor lung and blood. The full study reports these points: Ubiquitous expanded tumor TCRs showed up in blood more often at tumor resection than at routine follow-up. Confirming at a functional level the hypothesis that regional TCRs recognize regional mutations was considered to require additional single-cell paired TCR alpha and beta sequencing.

The meaning of the sample's time point label: sample taken at primary tumor resection. Samples were obtained from approximately 70 patients with early-stage, untreated non-small cell lung cancer from the lung TRACERx cohort. TCR sequencing used whole RNA extracted from tumor and nontumor lung tissue, or from cryopreserved PBMC samples, without cell sorting. A patient was chosen for TCR sequencing only when enough RNA was available from at least two tumor regions. Library prep was done by 5' RACE. The instrument given in TCRdb is NextSeq 500. In the TCR library protocol, a unique molecular identifier was attached to each TCR cDNA molecule so that PCR and sequencing errors could be corrected. In the source study's methods: Decombinator tools were used for TCR identification, UMI-based error correction and CDR3 extraction. Expanded TCRs were defined as those above a frequency of 2 per 1,000, corresponding to the top 1% of the tumor frequency distribution. Renyi diversity was computed with the R vegan package after each repertoire had been subsampled 100 times to 5,000 TCRs. To build CDR3 similarity networks, amino acid triplet string-kernel similarity was used, and CDR3s were connected when their pairwise similarity was above 0.82. The public reads were quality trimmed at Q25 with fastp and then assembled into clones with MiXCR by TCRdb, keeping productive beta chains. Merged by CDR3 protein, the rows form single entries marked with the most common genes and DNA. TCRdb assigned the V and J calls; the authors' analysis was not used. In this sample the table shows more than 80,000 distinct CDR3 sequences, more than 10% of which occur a single time. The leading ten clones occupy just over 40% of the sample.

This specimen consisted of PBMCs, obtained at surgery. This receptor was obtained from a male donor with early-stage non-small cell lung cancer.

The nucleotide sequence reads as follows: TGTGCCAGCAGCCTGGGACTAGCGGAAGATACGCAGTATTTT. This codes for CASSLGLAEDTQYF. The rearrangement joined TRBV7-2 to TRBJ2-3, with 11 bases matching TRBD2. For CDR1 and CDR2, the germline V gene lists SGHTA and FQGNSA. For this chain, trimming is 5 bases at the V end and 5 bases at the J end, and the number of junction bases without a gene match is 3. Including cysteine and phenylalanine, the CDR3 has 14 amino acids. Solely the CDR3 DNA is kept, with 42 bases framed from the first base.